A selection of T cell receptor beta chains follows, all from one sample in a study of T cell repertoires in cytomegalovirus infection. These TCRs' antigens remain unknown. TCRdb re-derived calls from the reads in MiXCR, one entry per CDR3 protein. There are 900,000 to 950,000 distinct CDR3 sequences in the sample; around a third occur only once, and more than 12% lies in the top ten. The specimen comprised cultured CD8+ T cells from PBMCs, sampled from culture after CMV antigen stimulation. The origin of the receptors is a human donor in good health (CMV status not recorded). Some clones in this sample may be carry-over from other donors' samples. Both conserved end residues are part of each CDR3. Each record gives: D gene, clone size, J gene, V gene, CDR3 protein, CDR3 DNA. A D gene is named only where the DNA matches it firmly. Some rows mark clone size as missing; the rest say once, few, many or name a class of expanded clone.

NA,NA,TRBJ1-2,TRBV19,CASSIARGLYGYTF,TGTGCCAGTAGTATAGCCAGGGGTCTCTATGGCTACACCTTC
NA,NA,TRBJ2-3,TRBV19,CASSISGTGFTDTQYF,TGTGCCAGTAGTATTAGTGGGACTGGCTTCACAGATACGCAGTATTTT
TRBD2,NA,TRBJ2-3,TRBV28,CASSSLNRGLGTQYF,TGTGCCAGCAGTTCTCTCAATAGGGGACTAGGTACGCAGTATTTT
TRBD2,many,TRBJ2-5,TRBV7-8,CASRPPGLAGEETQYF,TGTGCCAGCAGACCCCCGGGACTAGCGGGGGAAGAGACCCAGTACTTC
TRBD1,NA,TRBJ2-7,TRBV3-1,CASSQDPRTGSYEQYF,TGTGCCAGCAGCCAAGATCCTCGGACAGGCTCCTACGAGCAGTACTTC
NA,NA,TRBJ1-6,TRBV25-1,CASSDVPGRSSYNSPLHF,TGTGCCAGCAGTGATGTTCCGGGACGGAGCTCCTATAATTCACCCCTCCACTTT
TRBD2,NA,TRBJ2-1,TRBV5-6,CASSSMTSDEQFF,TGTGCCAGCAGCTCTATGACTAGCGATGAGCAGTTCTTC
NA,NA,TRBJ2-2,TRBV6-5,CASSYSEGLYTGELFF,TGTGCCAGCAGTTACTCGGAGGGACTCTACACCGGGGAGCTGTTTTTT
NA,NA,TRBJ2-1,TRBV7-9,CASTNLGREGWSYNEQFF,TGTGCCAGCACTAATCTAGGCAGGGAAGGGTGGTCCTACAATGAGCAGTTCTTC
NA,once,TRBJ1-2,TRBV12-3/TRBV12-4,CASSLTGFNCGYTF,TGTGCCAGCAGTCTGACGGGGTTTAACTGTGGCTACACCTTC
TRBD2,NA,TRBJ2-5,TRBV18,CASSPPSGLADQETQYF,TGTGCCAGCTCACCACCGTCGGGACTAGCGGACCAAGAGACCCAGTACTTC
NA,NA,TRBJ2-2,TRBV7-2,CASSLQGHTGELFF,TGTGCCAGCAGCTTACAGGGGCACACCGGGGAGCTGTTTTTT
NA,NA,TRBJ1-1,TRBV7-7,CATTSEMNTEAFF,TGTGCTACCACGTCTGAAATGAACACTGAAGCTTTCTTT
NA,NA,TRBJ1-3,TRBV6-5,CASSSNRVAVSGNTIYF,TGTGCCAGCAGTTCCAACAGGGTCGCTGTCTCTGGAAACACCATATATTTT
TRBD1,few,TRBJ2-5,TRBV18,CASSPTGATQETQYF,TGTGCCAGCTCACCTACAGGGGCCACTCAAGAGACCCAGTACTTC
NA,NA,TRBJ2-1,TRBV7-9,CANENANEQFF,TGTGCCAACGAAAATGCCAATGAGCAGTTCTTC
TRBD1,NA,TRBJ1-1,TRBV20-1,CSAPPRGGTEAFF,TGCAGTGCGCCCCCCAGGGGGGGCACTGAAGCTTTCTTT